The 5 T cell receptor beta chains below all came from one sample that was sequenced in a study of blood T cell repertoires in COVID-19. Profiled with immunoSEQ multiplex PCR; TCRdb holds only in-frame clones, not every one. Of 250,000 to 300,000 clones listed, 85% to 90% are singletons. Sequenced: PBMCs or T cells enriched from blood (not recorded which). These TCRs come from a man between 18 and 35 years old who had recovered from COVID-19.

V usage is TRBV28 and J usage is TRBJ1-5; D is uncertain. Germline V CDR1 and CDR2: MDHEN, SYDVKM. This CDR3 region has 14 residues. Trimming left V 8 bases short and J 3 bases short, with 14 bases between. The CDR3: CASLGGNINQPQHF. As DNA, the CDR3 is TGTGCCAGCTTGGGCGGGAACATCAATCAGCCCCAGCATTTT.

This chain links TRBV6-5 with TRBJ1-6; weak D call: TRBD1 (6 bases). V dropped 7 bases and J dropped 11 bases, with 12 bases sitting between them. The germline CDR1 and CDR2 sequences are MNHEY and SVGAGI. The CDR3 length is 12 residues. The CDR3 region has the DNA TGTGCCAGCACTACAGGGTTAACACCCCTCCACTTT. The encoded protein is CASTTGLTPLHF.

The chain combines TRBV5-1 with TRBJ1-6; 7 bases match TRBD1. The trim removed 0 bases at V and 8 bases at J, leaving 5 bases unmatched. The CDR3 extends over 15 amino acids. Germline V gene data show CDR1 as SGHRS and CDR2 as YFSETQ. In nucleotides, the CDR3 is TGCGCCAGCAGCTTGGCGGAGCAGGGGGATTCACCCCTCCACTTT. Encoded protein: CASSLAEQGDSPLHF.

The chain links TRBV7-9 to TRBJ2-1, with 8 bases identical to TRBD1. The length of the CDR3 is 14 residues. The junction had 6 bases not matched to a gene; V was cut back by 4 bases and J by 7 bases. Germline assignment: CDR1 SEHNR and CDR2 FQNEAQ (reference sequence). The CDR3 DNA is TGTGCCAGCAGCTCCCCTAACAGGGGGAATGAGCAGTTCTTC. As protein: CASSSPNRGNEQFF.

Here the CDR3 reads CASSFQGLQPQHF. The CDR3 nucleotides read TGTGCCAGCAGCTTCCAGGGTTTGCAGCCCCAGCATTTT. The chain recombines TRBV5-6 with TRBJ1-5, with D tentatively TRBD1 (5 bases). CDR1 and CDR2 from the germline V gene are SGHDT and YYEEEE. The V end was cut by 2 bases, the J end by 7 bases, with 10 bases between. CDR3 length: 13 amino acids.